This T cell receptor (beta chain) was sequenced in a study of tissue T cells after allogeneic stem cell transplantation. Notes on this clone: Gene names and germline match the mouse. The read halts 1 residue ahead of the CDR3 end, with the missing end drawn from the germline J gene.

Time point here: mouse harvest day 14 after allogeneic transplant. Tail vein injection delivered 10^7 T-cell-depleted bone marrow cells and 10^6 splenic CD5+ T cells. TCRdb's table, derived via immunoSEQ multiplex PCR, lists solely in-frame clones and lacks some. In the table there are roughly 7,800 clones, approximately 34% of which are singletons. This CDR3 is 15 amino acids long. Trimming cost V 5 bases and J 2 bases; bases outside gene matches: 3. Per germline, CDR1 SNHLY and CDR2 FYNGKV (reference sequence). What was sequenced was skin. This receptor was obtained from a female BALB/c mouse given C57BL/6 T cells with graft-versus-host disease after an allogeneic hematopoietic cell transplant. This chain connects TRBV3 to TRBJ2-5; 11 positions match TRBD2. Partial CDR3 DNA: TGTGCCAGCAGCCGGGACTGGGGGTCCCAAGACACCCAGTAC. This encodes CASSRDWGSQDTQY. The CDR3 in its entirety is CASSRDWGSQDTQYF.